Here is one TCR beta chain with its context. Method: immunoSEQ multiplex PCR; TCRdb's copy keeps in-frame clones and lacks some. The table lists 350,000 to 550,000 clones, 85% to 90% of them singletons, with around 1.1% in the top ten. CDR3 length: 16 residues. Losses at the gene ends were 4 bases for V and 11 bases for J; bases not matched to a gene: 11. CDR1 and CDR2 (germline): MGHRA, YSYEKL. The entry originates in a study of blood T cell repertoires in COVID-19. Study-wide background: Material from acute and convalescent COVID-19 was sourced from the United States, Italy and Spain. In each case, the material was cDNA or gDNA derived from T cells, B-cell-depleted T cells, or PBMCs.

Study members were between 18 and 89 years old and lived in fewer than 30 US regions. The J gene is TRBJ1-6, the V gene TRBV4-1; TRBD1 matches 10 bases. What was sequenced was PBMCs or T cells enriched from blood (not recorded which). This TCR was recovered from a man aged 25 to 40 who had recovered from COVID-19. The CDR3 sequence: CASSPQSRDRGTPLHF. CDR3 nucleotides: TGCGCCAGCAGCCCCCAATCCCGGGACAGGGGTACACCCCTCCACTTT.